The rows below give T cell receptor beta chains drawn from one sample of a study of cytomegalovirus exposure and HLA in healthy donors. Assay: immunoSEQ multiplex PCR; the TCRdb copy retains only in-frame clones and omits some. Of around 150,000 clones listed, approximately 96% were seen once; the top ten hold 0.8% to 0.95%. The sample was PBMCs. All receptors come from a woman between 18 and 29 years old in good health and CMV-seronegative. Each CDR3 is given with its conserved first and last residue. The order of the fields is clone size, D gene, J gene, V gene, CDR3 protein, CDR3 DNA. The D gene is left open where the match is weak. The listing skips clone size in some rows; elsewhere it reads once, few, many or a size class.

-,-,TRBJ1-6,TRBV27,CASSLDRDNSPLHF,TGTGCCAGCAGTTTAGACAGAGATAATTCACCCCTCCACTTT
-,-,TRBJ2-1,TRBV11-2,CASSQGGVGNEQFF,TGTGCCAGCAGCCAGGGGGGCGTCGGGAATGAGCAGTTCTTC
-,-,TRBJ2-3,TRBV9,CASSRGSTDTQYF,TGTGCCAGCAGTAGGGGAAGCACAGATACGCAGTATTTT
few,-,TRBJ2-7,TRBV12-5,CASGGTWGHYEQYF,TGTGCTAGTGGTGGGACCTGGGGGCACTACGAGCAGTACTTC
-,-,TRBJ2-5,TRBV5-1,CASSLGASQETQYF,TGCGCCAGCAGCTTGGGAGCTTCACAAGAGACCCAGTACTTC
-,-,TRBJ1-1,TRBV27,CASSEGNEAFF,TGTGCCAGCAGTGAGGGAAATGAAGCTTTCTTT
once,-,TRBJ1-1,TRBV18,CASSPAGQNTEAFF,TGTGCCAGCTCACCAGCAGGGCAGAACACTGAAGCTTTCTTT
-,-,TRBJ2-1,TRBV5-4,CASSPTGGGQFF,TGTGCCAGCAGCCCGACAGGAGGTGGGCAGTTCTTC
-,-,TRBJ2-2,TRBV4-1,CASSPRTANTGELFF,TGCGCCAGCAGCCCCCGGACAGCGAACACCGGGGAGCTGTTTTTT
once,TRBD1,TRBJ1-1,TRBV4-1,CASSEPKTGVWNTEAFF,TGCGCCAGCAGCGAACCGAAAACAGGGGTATGGAACACTGAAGCTTTCTTT
-,-,TRBJ2-7,TRBV27,CASSWAGSTYEQYF,TGTGCCAGCAGTTGGGCAGGTAGTACCTACGAGCAGTACTTC
-,TRBD1,TRBJ2-5,TRBV30,CAWSGTGMGETQYF,TGTGCCTGGAGTGGGACAGGGATGGGGGAGACCCAGTACTTC
-,-,TRBJ1-5,TRBV19,CASSAGVMQGHQPQHF,TGTGCCAGTAGCGCGGGAGTAATGCAGGGACATCAGCCCCAGCATTTT
-,TRBD1,TRBJ1-2,TRBV5-4,CASSVDRGYGYTF,TGTGCCAGCAGCGTAGACAGGGGCTATGGCTACACCTTC
-,TRBD2,TRBJ2-7,TRBV7-2,CASSYARGAYEQYF,TGTGCCAGCAGCTACGCCCGGGGGGCCTACGAGCAGTACTTC
-,-,TRBJ2-5,TRBV25-1,CASSGTVRTETQYF,TGTGCCAGCAGTGGGACAGTCCGGACGGAGACCCAGTACTTC
-,TRBD1,TRBJ2-3,TRBV5-6,CASSSFFDRGRTRDTQYF,TGTGCCAGCAGCTCTTTTTTCGACAGGGGGAGGACAAGAGATACGCAGTATTTT
once,TRBD1,TRBJ1-2,TRBV7-2,CASSSTGVGYTF,TGTGCCAGCAGCTCAACAGGGGTAGGCTACACCTTC
-,TRBD1,TRBJ1-2,TRBV6-5,CASRPHRDSYGYTF,TGTGCCAGCAGGCCCCACAGGGACAGCTATGGCTACACCTTC
-,-,TRBJ1-2,TRBV14,CASSPQPLIQLYTF,TGTGCCAGCAGCCCTCAACCTCTGATACAGCTCTACACCTTC
-,TRBD1,TRBJ2-7,TRBV19,CASGKDRFYEQYF,TGTGCCAGTGGAAAGGACAGGTTCTACGAGCAGTACTTC
-,TRBD1,TRBJ1-6,TRBV7-6,CASSLSGTANSPLHF,TGTGCCAGCAGCCTCTCCGGGACAGCTAATTCACCCCTCCACTTT
-,TRBD1,TRBJ2-7,TRBV6-1,CASSVDRGEQYF,TGTGCCAGCAGTGTGGACAGGGGCGAGCAGTACTTC
-,-,TRBJ1-2,TRBV2,CASSDRGISNYGYTF,TGTGCCAGCAGTGATCGGGGGATATCTAACTATGGCTACACCTTC
-,-,TRBJ1-6,TRBV6-6,CASSSGFGSPLHF,TGTGCCAGCAGTTCGGGGTTCGGCTCACCCCTCCACTTT
-,-,TRBJ1-5,TRBV7-9,CASSPGTSGGYSNQPQHF,TGTGCCAGCAGCCCAGGGACTTCTGGGGGATATAGCAATCAGCCCCAGCATTTT
-,-,TRBJ1-2,TRBV4-3,CASSQVGGGAPLYGYTF,TGCGCCAGCAGCCAAGTAGGGGGGGGTGCTCCTCTATATGGCTACACCTTC
once,-,TRBJ2-1,TRBV9,CASSPRGSNEQFF,TGTGCCAGCAGCCCTCGAGGCAGCAATGAGCAGTTCTTC
-,TRBD1,TRBJ2-3,TRBV5-1,CASSLATGGLTDTQYF,TGCGCCAGCAGCTTGGCTACAGGGGGACTCACAGATACGCAGTATTTT
once,-,TRBJ2-2,TRBV27,CASSNAIGPSNTGELFF,TGTGCCAGCAGTAATGCTATTGGGCCTTCGAACACCGGGGAGCTGTTTTTT
-,-,TRBJ1-1,TRBV6-6,CASSYVGGNTEAFF,TGTGCCAGCAGTTACGTCGGAGGGAACACTGAAGCTTTCTTT
-,-,TRBJ2-3,TRBV27,CASSFNRADTQYF,TGTGCCAGCAGTTTTAACCGCGCGGATACGCAGTATTTT
-,TRBD2,TRBJ2-1,TRBV11-2,CASQTGTKYNEQFF,TGTGCCAGCCAGACCGGGACTAAGTACAATGAGCAGTTCTTC
-,TRBD1,TRBJ1-5,TRBV18,CASSPRQGNNQPQHF,TGTGCCAGCTCACCGAGACAGGGTAACAATCAGCCCCAGCATTTT
-,-,TRBJ2-5,TRBV18,CASSPIAGTNRETQYF,TGTGCCAGCTCACCAATTGCGGGAACCAACCGGGAGACCCAGTACTTC
-,-,TRBJ1-6,TRBV7-9,CASSQLDRTLKGSPLHF,TGTGCCAGCAGCCAACTCGACAGGACTCTCAAGGGTTCACCCCTCCACTTT
-,-,TRBJ1-6,TRBV7-2,CASSLGLLSNSPLHF,TGTGCCAGCAGCTTGGGACTCCTCTCAAATTCACCCCTCCACTTT
-,-,TRBJ1-1,TRBV9,CASSAQTGLTFF,TGTGCCAGCAGCGCGCAAACAGGGCTCACTTTCTTT
-,-,TRBJ2-7,TRBV14,CASSQGAAVKVRPYEQYF,TGTGCCAGCAGCCAAGGGGCAGCCGTTAAAGTCAGGCCCTACGAGCAGTACTTC
-,TRBD1,TRBJ1-1,TRBV29-1,CSVLPGTGPNTEAFF,TGCAGCGTCCTTCCCGGGACAGGGCCGAACACTGAAGCTTTCTTT
-,-,TRBJ2-7,TRBV14,CASSPHGTGYEQYF,TGTGCCAGCAGCCCGCATGGGACTGGCTACGAGCAGTACTTC